These 25 T cell receptor beta chains came from one sample sequenced in a study of blood T cell repertoires in COVID-19 (dated by TCRdb to the early 2020s). Libraries were built with the immunoSEQ multiplex PCR assay. TCRdb carries this immuneACCESS record with in-frame sequences only. Its versions omit some clonotypes, under half of them owing to an unresolved V gene in the studies checked, with the rest unexplained. For this sample there are more than 200,000 clones; around 84% appear just once. In total, the top ten clones hold 4% to 4.5% of the sample. Sequencing used peripheral blood. These receptors all stem from a man aged 55 to 69 with acute or convalescent COVID-19.

The chain joins TRBV7-9 to TRBJ2-7, with TRBD2 identical over 9 bases. CDR3 length: 16 residues. Germline-derived CDR1 and CDR2 are SEHNR and FQNEAQ (reference sequence). With V trimmed by 7 bases and J by 0 bases, 10 bases remained unmatched. This chain's CDR3 is CASTKRAGGASYEQYF. As DNA, the CDR3 is TGTGCCAGCACCAAAAGAGCGGGGGGCGCCTCCTACGAGCAGTACTTC.

The V gene is TRBV7-9, the J gene TRBJ2-2; 8 bases line up with TRBD2. CDR1 is SEHNR, CDR2 FQNEAQ, per germline (reference sequence). The CDR3 runs to 16 residues. J lost 0 bases, V lost 3 bases, and 3 bases had no gene match. CDR3: CASSFSGAANTGELFF. CDR3 DNA sequence: TGTGCCAGCAGCTTTAGCGGGGCCGCGAACACCGGGGAGCTGTTTTTT.

The J gene is TRBJ2-7, the V gene TRBV9, with a tentative D call TRBD2 (6 bases). CDR1 is SGDLS and CDR2 is YYNGEE in the germline V gene. The CDR3 totals 14 residues. V gave up 2 bases and J gave up 5 bases, with 14 bases separating them. CDR3 nucleotide sequence: TGTGCCAGCAGCGTTAGCGTCGGCGGGAACGAGCAGTACTTC. This sequence encodes CASSVSVGGNEQYF.

In its sample, this clone was seen once. The V gene is TRBV29-1, the J gene TRBJ2-1; D ambiguous. Trimming left V 4 bases short and J 1 base short, with 11 bases between. Germline CDR1 and CDR2: SQVTM and ANQGSEA. This CDR3 spans 14 amino acids. CDR3 DNA: TGCAGCGTTGGTGGGCTTTGGTCCTACAATGAGCAGTTCTTC. Translating gives CSVGGLWSYNEQFF.

The CDR3 DNA reads as TGCAGCGTTGAAGGGGACAGGGAGGGCGAGCAGTACTTC. Its protein product is CSVEGDREGEQYF. The rearrangement joins TRBV29-1 to TRBJ2-7, with 9 positions matching TRBD1. CDR1 and CDR2 from the germline V gene are SQVTM and ANQGSEA. The CDR3 extends over 13 amino acids. Unmatched junction bases numbered 4, after V lost 1 base and J lost 6 bases.

The gene calls are TRBV5-1 and TRBJ2-2; perhaps TRBD1 as D (5 bases). Germline V gene lookup returns CDR1 SGHRS and CDR2 YFSETQ. Trimming took 1 base from V and 8 from J, leaving 18 bases between them. The CDR3 is 16 amino acids. In DNA form, the CDR3 reads TGCGCCAGCAGCTTGACAGGTGGGCCCAGACTGGGGGAGCTGTTTTTT. The encoded protein is CASSLTGGPRLGELFF.

The chain is built from TRBV2 and TRBJ1-6; D uncertain. Between the trimmed V and J ends, which lost 3 bases and 10 bases, there was a span of 7 bases. The CDR3 consists of 12 residues. Germline V lookup: CDR1 SNHLY, CDR2 FYNNEI. The CDR3 reads CASSEGGSPLHF. The DNA of the CDR3 is TGTGCCAGCAGTGAGGGCGGGTCACCCCTCCACTTT. Full variable domain (remainder filled in from reference TRBV2 and TRBJ1-6): EPEVTQTPSHQVTQMGQEVILRCVPISNHLYFYWYRQILGQKVEFLVSFYNNEISEKSEIFDDQFSVERPDGSNFTLKIRSTKLEDSAMYFCASSEGGSPLHFGNGTRLTVT.

The chain is built from TRBV9 and TRBJ2-5, with TRBD1 as a possible D gene (5 bases). Deletions cut 0 bases from V and 2 bases from J, with 8 bases between. CDR3 length equals 14 residues. From germline, CDR1 is SGDLS and CDR2 YYNGEE. CDR3 in amino acids: CASSVEQGQETQYF. CDR3 nucleotide sequence: TGTGCCAGCAGCGTAGAGCAGGGTCAAGAGACCCAGTACTTC.

The gene calls are TRBV7-9 and TRBJ2-5; D is undetermined. The V end lost 2 bases, the J end lost 1 base, and 8 bases lay between the germline ends. The length of the CDR3 is 14 residues. Germline lookup yields CDR1 SEHNR and CDR2 FQNEAQ (reference sequence). The CDR3 sequence: CASSLWAAQETQYF. In DNA form, the CDR3 reads TGTGCCAGCAGCTTATGGGCAGCCCAAGAGACCCAGTACTTC.

The chain combines TRBV7-3 with TRBJ2-1; 7 bases match TRBD1. This CDR3 region has 15 residues. V shed 3 bases and J 0 bases; nucleotides not matched to a gene: 2. Germline values: CDR1 SGHTA, CDR2 FQGTGA. The CDR3 here is CASSLGQPSYNEQFF. The CDR3 DNA is TGTGCCAGCAGCTTGGGACAGCCCTCCTACAATGAGCAGTTCTTC.

The chain is built from TRBV5-1 and TRBJ2-1; D ambiguous. V was cut by 3 bases and J by 0 bases, with 10 bases left in between. Per germline, CDR1 SGHRS and CDR2 YFSETQ. CDR3 size: 15 residues. The CDR3 nucleotides read TGCGCCAGCAGCTCTATCCCAACCTCCTACAATGAGCAGTTCTTC. Translation gives CASSSIPTSYNEQFF.

The rearrangement joins TRBV5-1 to TRBJ2-5; maybe TRBD1 (6 bases). This CDR3 comprises 14 residues. The V gene's germline CDR1 is SGHRS and CDR2 YFSETQ. With 1 base removed from V and 5 bases from J, the gap between germline ends came to 12 bases. The CDR3 spells CASSLMGQGETQYF. For the CDR3, the DNA is TGCGCCAGCAGCTTGATGGGTCAGGGGGAGACCCAGTACTTC.

The gene calls are TRBV4-2 and TRBJ2-5; TRBD2 is a possible D gene (5 bases). The ends were cut back, 3 bases at V and 5 bases at J, with 10 bases in the middle. The CDR3 totals 13 residues. Per the germline V gene, CDR1 is LGHNA and CDR2 is YNFKEQ. The CDR3 reads CASSQRVWETQYF. The CDR3, as DNA: TGTGCCAGCAGCCAGAGGGTCTGGGAGACCCAGTACTTC.

The gene calls are TRBV18 and TRBJ1-1, with TRBD1 identical over 7 bases. This CDR3 has 14 residues. Germline V gene data show CDR1 as KGHSH and CDR2 as LQKENI. V shed 2 bases, J shed 5 bases, and the junction held 5 bases outside the gene matches. DNA of the CDR3: TGTGCCAGCTCACCAGTCGGACAGGCGACTGAAGCTTTCTTT. This translates into CASSPVGQATEAFF.

The chain is built from TRBV10-3 and TRBJ1-5; 7 bases map to TRBD1. V was pared by 3 bases and J by 4 bases, with 15 bases of the junction left unmatched. The CDR3 covers 18 residues. The V gene's germline CDR1 is ENHRY and CDR2 SYGVKD. CDR3 sequence (DNA): TGTGCCATCAGTGATTCAAAACAGGGGATGGGGTGGAATCAGCCCCAGCATTTT. Amino acids: CAISDSKQGMGWNQPQHF.

V usage is TRBV28 and J usage is TRBJ2-5; tentatively, D is TRBD1 (7 bases). The germline V gene has CDR1 MDHEN and CDR2 SYDVKM. CDR3 length: 15 amino acids. Trimming pared 5 bases from V and 1 base from J, leaving 14 bases between. The CDR3 coding sequence is TGTGCCAGCAGTCCCCCCCAGGGGGGCCAAGAGACCCAGTACTTC. It is translated as CASSPPQGGQETQYF.

Only one count was recorded for this clone. This chain uses TRBV11-1 with TRBJ2-7; 10 bases agree with TRBD1. The CDR3 spans 15 residues. Germline CDR1 is SGHAT and CDR2 is FQDESV (reference sequence). V dropped 5 bases and J dropped 6; count of bases not matched to a gene: 10. The CDR3 DNA is TGTGCCAGCAGCACTCGGACAGGGGGGGATCGCGAGCAGTACTTC. This codes for CASSTRTGGDREQYF.

This clone was counted a single time. This chain joins TRBV21-1 and TRBJ1-1; the table names TRBD1, a call not compared with the DNA. TRBV21-1 is labeled a pseudogene. The CDR3 runs 15 residues. CDR3 DNA sequence: TGTGCCAGCAGCACCCACCGGGACAGGGTCACTGAAGCTTTCTTT. Translating it yields CASSTHRDRVTEAFF.

The genes are TRBV7-6 and TRBJ1-1, with TRBD1 matching over 7 bases. The CDR3 is 18 amino acids. V shed 3 bases and J 0 bases; nucleotides not matched to a gene: 13. CDR1 SGHVS and CDR2 FNYEAQ come from the germline V gene. In DNA form, the CDR3 reads TGTGCCAGCAGCTTTTCGACAGGGAGAATGGGGATGAACACTGAAGCTTTCTTT. Its protein is CASSFSTGRMGMNTEAFF.

This clone was picked up one time. This rearrangement joins TRBV9 to TRBJ2-7; D is unresolved. This CDR3 has 12 amino acids. Germline assignment: CDR1 SGDLS and CDR2 YYNGEE. Trimming took off 9 bases at V and 3 bases at J, with 13 bases between the two ends. CDR3: CANLKPGYEQYF. The CDR3, as DNA: TGTGCCAACCTGAAACCGGGCTACGAGCAGTACTTC.

The chain links TRBV28 to TRBJ2-3; 9 bases line up with TRBD2. In germline, CDR1 is MDHEN, CDR2 SYDVKM. This CDR3 is 14 amino acids long. V lost 5 bases and J lost 4; bases outside the gene matches: 4. In DNA form, the CDR3 reads TGTGCCAGCAGTCCAGCGGGGGGCGCAGATACGCAGTATTTT. It translates to CASSPAGGADTQYF.

The rearrangement uses TRBV1 and TRBJ2-5; the table's D call TRBD2 went unverified against the DNA. TRBV1 is a recognized pseudogene. The CDR3 has 15 amino acids. The CDR3 nucleotides read TGCACCAGCGGGGTCCTGGCGGGGGGGAAAGAGACCCAGTACTTC. Translating gives CTSGVLAGGKETQYF.

The chain combines TRBV20-1 with TRBJ2-7; TRBD2 matches at 7 bases. The CDR3 is 13 residues long. Losses at the gene ends were 3 bases for V and 5 bases for J; bases not matched to a gene: 7. CDR1 is DFQATT, CDR2 SNEGSKA, per germline (reference sequence). The CDR3 DNA reads TGCAGTGCTAGTCGAAGCGGGACCGACGAGCAGTACTTC. Protein sequence: CSASRSGTDEQYF.

This chain uses TRBV9 with TRBJ1-5; 8 positions agree with TRBD1. J lost 6 bases, V lost 4 bases, and 6 bases had no gene match. In germline, CDR1 is SGDLS, CDR2 YYNGEE. The CDR3 length is 14 residues. CDR3 nucleotides: TGTGCCAGCAGCACTCAGGGGGCAGTTCAGCCCCAGCATTTT. The encoded protein is CASSTQGAVQPQHF.

V and J are TRBV19 and TRBJ2-2; TRBD1 matches at 9 bases. The CDR3 has 15 amino acids. The V gene's germline CDR1 is LNHDA and CDR2 SQIVND (reference sequence). Trimming took 5 bases from V and 5 from J; bases not matched to a gene: 6. CDR3 coding DNA: TGTGCCAGTAGTCCTCCCGGGACAGGGACCGGGGAGCTGTTTTTT. Its protein is CASSPPGTGTGELFF.